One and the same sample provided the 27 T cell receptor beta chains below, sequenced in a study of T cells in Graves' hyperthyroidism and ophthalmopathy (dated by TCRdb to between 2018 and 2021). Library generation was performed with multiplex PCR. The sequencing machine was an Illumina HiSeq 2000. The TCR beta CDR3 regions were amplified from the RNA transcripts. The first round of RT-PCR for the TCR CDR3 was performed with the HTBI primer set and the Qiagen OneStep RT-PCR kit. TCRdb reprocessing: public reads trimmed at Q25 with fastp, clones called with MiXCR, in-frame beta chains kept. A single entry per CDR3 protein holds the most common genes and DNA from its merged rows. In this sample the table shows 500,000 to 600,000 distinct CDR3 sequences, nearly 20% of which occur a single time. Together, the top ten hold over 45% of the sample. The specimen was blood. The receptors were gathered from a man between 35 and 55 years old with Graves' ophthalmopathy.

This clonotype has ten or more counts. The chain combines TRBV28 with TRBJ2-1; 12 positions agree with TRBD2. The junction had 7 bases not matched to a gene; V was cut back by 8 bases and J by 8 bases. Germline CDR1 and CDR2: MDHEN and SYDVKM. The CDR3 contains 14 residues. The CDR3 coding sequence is TGTGCCAGCTTCCCTAGCGGGAGGGTTCATGAGCAGTTCTTC. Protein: CASFPSGRVHEQFF.

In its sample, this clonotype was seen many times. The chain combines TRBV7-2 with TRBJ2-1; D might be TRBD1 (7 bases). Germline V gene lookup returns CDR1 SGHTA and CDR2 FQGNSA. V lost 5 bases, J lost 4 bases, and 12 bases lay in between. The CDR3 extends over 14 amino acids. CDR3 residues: CASSPQGGYNEQFF. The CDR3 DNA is TGTGCCAGCAGCCCTCAGGGGGGATACAATGAGCAGTTCTTC.

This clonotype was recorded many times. The CDR3: CSASRLAGLGEQFF. The CDR3 DNA reads as TGCAGTGCTAGTAGGCTAGCGGGCCTTGGTGAGCAGTTCTTC. V usage is TRBV20-1 and J usage is TRBJ2-1, with 8 bases that match TRBD2. The germline CDR1 and CDR2 sequences are DFQATT and SNEGSKA (reference sequence). J was trimmed by 9 bases and V by 3 bases; bases with no gene match: 10. The CDR3 extends over 14 amino acids.

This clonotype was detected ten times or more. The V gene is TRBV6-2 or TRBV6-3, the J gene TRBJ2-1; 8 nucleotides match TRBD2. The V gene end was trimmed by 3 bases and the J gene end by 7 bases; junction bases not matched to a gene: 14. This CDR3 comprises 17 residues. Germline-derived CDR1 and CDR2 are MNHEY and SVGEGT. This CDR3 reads CASSYFSRAGGVNEQFF. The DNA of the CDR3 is TGTGCCAGCAGTTATTTCTCTAGGGCGGGAGGTGTGAATGAGCAGTTCTTC.

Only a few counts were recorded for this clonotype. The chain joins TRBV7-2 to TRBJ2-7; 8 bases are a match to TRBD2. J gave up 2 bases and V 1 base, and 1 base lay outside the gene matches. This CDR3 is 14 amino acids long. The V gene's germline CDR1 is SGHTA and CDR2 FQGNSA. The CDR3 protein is CASSLEAGAYEQYF. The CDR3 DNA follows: TGTGCCAGCAGCTTAGAAGCGGGGGCCTACGAGCAGTACTTC.

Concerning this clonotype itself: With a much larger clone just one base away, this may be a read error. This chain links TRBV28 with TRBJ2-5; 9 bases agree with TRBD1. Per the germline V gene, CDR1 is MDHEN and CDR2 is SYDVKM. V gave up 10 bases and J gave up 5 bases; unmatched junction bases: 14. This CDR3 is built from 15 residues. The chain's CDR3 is CAISRIGQGSETQYF. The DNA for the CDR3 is TGTGCCATCAGCCGGATTGGACAGGGGTCCGAGACCCAGTACTTC.

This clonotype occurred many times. CDR3 DNA sequence: TGTGCCAGCAGTTACTGGAGGGGAACTGAAGCTTTCTTT. It encodes CASSYWRGTEAFF. The chain uses TRBV6-2 or TRBV6-3 and TRBJ1-1, with D perhaps TRBD1 (5 bases). The V and J ends lost 1 base and 5 bases respectively, with 8 bases between them. Germline CDR1 MNHEY, CDR2 SVGEGT. There are 13 residues in the CDR3.

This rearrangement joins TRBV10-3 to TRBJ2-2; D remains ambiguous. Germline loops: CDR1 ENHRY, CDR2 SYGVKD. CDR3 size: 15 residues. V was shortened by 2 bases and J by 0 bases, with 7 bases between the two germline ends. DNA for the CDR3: TGTGCCATCAGTGAGAGGGTTACGAACACCGGGGAGCTGTTTTTT. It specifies CAISERVTNTGELFF.

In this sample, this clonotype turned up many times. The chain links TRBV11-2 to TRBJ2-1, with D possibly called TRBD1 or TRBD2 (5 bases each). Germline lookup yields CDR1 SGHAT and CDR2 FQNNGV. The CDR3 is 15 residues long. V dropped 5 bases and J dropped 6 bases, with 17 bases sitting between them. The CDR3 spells CASSVGPGAFNEQFF. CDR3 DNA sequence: TGTGCCAGCAGCGTGGGACCCGGAGCCTTCAATGAGCAGTTCTTC. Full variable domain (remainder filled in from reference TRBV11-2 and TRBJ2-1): EAGVAQSPRYKIIEKRQSVAFWCNPISGHATLYWYQQILGQGPKLLIQFQNNGVVDDSQLPKDRFSAERLKGVDSTLKIQPAKLEDSAVYLCASSVGPGAFNEQFFGPGTRLTVL.

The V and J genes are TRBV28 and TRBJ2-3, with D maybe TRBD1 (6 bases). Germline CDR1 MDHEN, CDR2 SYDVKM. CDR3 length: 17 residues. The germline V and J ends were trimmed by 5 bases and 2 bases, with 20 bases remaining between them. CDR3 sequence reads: CASSLPGHRSDTDTQYF. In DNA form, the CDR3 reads TGTGCCAGCAGTCTACCGGGACACCGCAGTGACACAGATACGCAGTATTTT.

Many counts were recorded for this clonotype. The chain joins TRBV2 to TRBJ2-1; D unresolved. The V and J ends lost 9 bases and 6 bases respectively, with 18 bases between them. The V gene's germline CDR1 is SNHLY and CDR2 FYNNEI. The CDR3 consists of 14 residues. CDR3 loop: CASSLVAVSNEQFF. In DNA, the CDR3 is TGTGCCAGTAGTCTCGTGGCAGTTAGCAATGAGCAGTTCTTC.

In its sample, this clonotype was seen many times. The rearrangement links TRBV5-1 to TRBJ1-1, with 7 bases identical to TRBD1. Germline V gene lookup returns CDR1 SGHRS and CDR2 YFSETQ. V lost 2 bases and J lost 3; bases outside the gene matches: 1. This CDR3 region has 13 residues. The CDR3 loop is CASSFQGDTEAFF. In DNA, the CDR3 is TGCGCCAGCAGCTTCCAGGGGGACACTGAAGCTTTCTTT.

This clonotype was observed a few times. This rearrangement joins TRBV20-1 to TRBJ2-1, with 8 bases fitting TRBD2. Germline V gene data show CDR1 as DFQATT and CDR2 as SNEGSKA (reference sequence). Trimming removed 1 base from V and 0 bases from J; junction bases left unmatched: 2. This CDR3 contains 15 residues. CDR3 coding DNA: TGCAGTGCTAGAGCGGGGGGGAGCTCCTACAATGAGCAGTTCTTC. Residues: CSARAGGSSYNEQFF.

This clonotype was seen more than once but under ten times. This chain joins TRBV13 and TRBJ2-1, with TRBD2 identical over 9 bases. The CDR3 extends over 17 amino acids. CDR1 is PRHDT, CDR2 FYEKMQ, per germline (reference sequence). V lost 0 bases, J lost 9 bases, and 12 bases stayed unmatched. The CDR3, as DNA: TGTGCCAGCAGCTTAGGCCTTTTTGGCGGGGGGGCCGGTGAGCAGTTCTTC. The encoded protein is CASSLGLFGGGAGEQFF.

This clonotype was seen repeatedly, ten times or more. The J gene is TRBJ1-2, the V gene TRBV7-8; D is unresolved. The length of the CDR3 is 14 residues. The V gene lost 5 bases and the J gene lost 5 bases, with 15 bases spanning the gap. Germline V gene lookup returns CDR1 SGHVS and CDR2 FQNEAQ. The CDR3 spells CASSGSAGSYGYTF. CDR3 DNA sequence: TGTGCCAGCAGCGGCTCGGCTGGATCTTATGGCTACACCTTC.

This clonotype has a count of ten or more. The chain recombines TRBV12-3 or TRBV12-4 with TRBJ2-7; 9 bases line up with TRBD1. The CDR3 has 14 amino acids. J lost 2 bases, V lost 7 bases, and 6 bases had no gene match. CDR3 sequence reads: CASMMTGGPYEQYF. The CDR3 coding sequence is TGTGCCAGCATGATGACAGGGGGACCCTACGAGCAGTACTTC.

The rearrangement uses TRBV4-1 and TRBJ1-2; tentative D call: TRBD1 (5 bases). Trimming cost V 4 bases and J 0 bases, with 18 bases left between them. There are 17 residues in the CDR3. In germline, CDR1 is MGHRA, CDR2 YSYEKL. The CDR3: CASSRAAGSLSNYGYTF. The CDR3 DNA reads TGCGCCAGCAGCCGAGCGGCAGGGAGCTTATCTAACTATGGCTACACCTTC.

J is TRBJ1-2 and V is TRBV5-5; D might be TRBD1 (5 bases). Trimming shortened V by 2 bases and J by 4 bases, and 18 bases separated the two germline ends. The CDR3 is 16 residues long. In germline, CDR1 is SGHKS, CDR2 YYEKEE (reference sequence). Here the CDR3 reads CASSFSGWRSPYGYTF. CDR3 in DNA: TGTGCCAGCAGCTTCTCAGGGTGGCGGAGCCCCTATGGCTACACCTTC.

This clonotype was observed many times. The CDR3 nucleotides are TGCGCCAGCAGCCGAGGCCCGACAGGGTTCTACGAGCAGTACTTC. Its protein is CASSRGPTGFYEQYF. The rearrangement joins TRBV5-1 to TRBJ2-7, with 7 bases lining up with TRBD1. Trimming removed 4 bases from V and 3 bases from J; junction bases left unmatched: 10. This CDR3 is 15 amino acids long. The germline gives CDR1 SGHRS, CDR2 YFSETQ.

As DNA, the CDR3 is TGTGCCAGCAGTGAAACTGGTGGAGGGTATTATGGCTACACCTTC. Its protein product is CASSETGGGYYGYTF. J is TRBJ1-2 and V is TRBV12-3 or TRBV12-4, with D uncertain. V lost 5 bases and J 5 bases, leaving 18 bases between the germline ends. CDR3 length: 15 amino acids.

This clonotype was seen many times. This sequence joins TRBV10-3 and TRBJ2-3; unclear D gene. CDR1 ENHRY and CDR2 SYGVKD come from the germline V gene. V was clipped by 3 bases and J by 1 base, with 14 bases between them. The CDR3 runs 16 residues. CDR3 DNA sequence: TGTGCCATCAGTGATTGGGTACGAAAGGGCACAGATACGCAGTATTTT. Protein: CAISDWVRKGTDTQYF.

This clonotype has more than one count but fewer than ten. Here the CDR3 DNA reads TGTGCCAGCTTCATGACAGGGGGCAATGGCTACACCTTC. It specifies CASFMTGGNGYTF. The chain is built from TRBV12-3 or TRBV12-4 and TRBJ1-2; 10 bases align to TRBD1. The junction had 6 bases not matched to a gene; V was cut back by 8 bases and J by 6 bases. This CDR3 region has 13 residues.

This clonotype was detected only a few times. Here the CDR3 DNA reads TGTGCCAGCAGCTTAGAGCAGGGGTACTACGAGCAGTACTTC. This codes for CASSLEQGYYEQYF. The rearrangement links TRBV7-6 to TRBJ2-7, with D possibly matching TRBD1 (6 bases). Germline V gene data show CDR1 as SGHVS and CDR2 as FNYEAQ. The CDR3 has 14 amino acids. V lost 1 base and J 3 bases, leaving 10 bases between the germline ends.

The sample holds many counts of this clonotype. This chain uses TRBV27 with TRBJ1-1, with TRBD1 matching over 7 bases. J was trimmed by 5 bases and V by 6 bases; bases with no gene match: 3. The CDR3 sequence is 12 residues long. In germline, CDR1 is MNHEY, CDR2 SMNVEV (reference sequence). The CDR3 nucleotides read TGTGCCAGCAGCGACAGGGTGACTGAAGCTTTCTTT. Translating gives CASSDRVTEAFF.

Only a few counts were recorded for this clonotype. The CDR3 DNA sequence: TGTGCCAGCAGCGTTGGACAGGGGCCAACCCAAGAGACCCAGTACTTC. Protein product: CASSVGQGPTQETQYF. The V and J genes are TRBV9 and TRBJ2-5, with 9 bases that match TRBD1. The CDR3 is 16 amino acids. Germline values: CDR1 SGDLS, CDR2 YYNGEE. V trimming: 2 bases; J trimming: 1 base; junction bases outside the gene matches: 6.

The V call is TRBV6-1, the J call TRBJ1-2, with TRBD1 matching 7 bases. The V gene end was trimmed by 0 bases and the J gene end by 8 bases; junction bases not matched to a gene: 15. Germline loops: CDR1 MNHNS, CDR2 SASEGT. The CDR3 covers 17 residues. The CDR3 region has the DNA TGTGCCAGCAGTGAAGCGCCAGGGACAGCTGGTTCCAGAGGCTACACCTTC. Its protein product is CASSEAPGTAGSRGYTF.

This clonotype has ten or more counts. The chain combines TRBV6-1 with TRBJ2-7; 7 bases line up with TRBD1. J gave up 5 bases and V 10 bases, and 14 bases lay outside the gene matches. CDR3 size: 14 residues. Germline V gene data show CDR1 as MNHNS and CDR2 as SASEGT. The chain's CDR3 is CATDLGQLPDEQYF. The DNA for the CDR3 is TGTGCCACCGATCTGGGACAGCTTCCCGACGAGCAGTACTTC.